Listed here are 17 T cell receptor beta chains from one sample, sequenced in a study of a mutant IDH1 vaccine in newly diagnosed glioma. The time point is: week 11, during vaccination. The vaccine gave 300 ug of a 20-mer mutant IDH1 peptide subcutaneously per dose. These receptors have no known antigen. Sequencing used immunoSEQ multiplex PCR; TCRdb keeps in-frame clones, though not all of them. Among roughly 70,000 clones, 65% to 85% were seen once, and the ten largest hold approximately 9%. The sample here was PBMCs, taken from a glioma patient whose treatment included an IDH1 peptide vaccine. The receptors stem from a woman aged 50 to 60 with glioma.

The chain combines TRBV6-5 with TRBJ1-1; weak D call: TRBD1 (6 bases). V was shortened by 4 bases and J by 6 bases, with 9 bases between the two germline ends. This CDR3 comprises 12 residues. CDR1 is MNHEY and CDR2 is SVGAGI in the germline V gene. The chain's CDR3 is CASSWAGAEAFF. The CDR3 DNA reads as TGTGCCAGCAGTTGGGCAGGGGCTGAAGCTTTCTTT.

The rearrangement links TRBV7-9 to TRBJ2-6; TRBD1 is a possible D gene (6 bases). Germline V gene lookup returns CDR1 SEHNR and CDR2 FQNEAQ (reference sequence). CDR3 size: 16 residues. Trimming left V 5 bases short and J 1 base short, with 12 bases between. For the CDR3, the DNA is TGTGCCAGCAGCCCACCCACAGGGTCTGGGGCCAACGTCCTGACTTTC. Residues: CASSPPTGSGANVLTF.

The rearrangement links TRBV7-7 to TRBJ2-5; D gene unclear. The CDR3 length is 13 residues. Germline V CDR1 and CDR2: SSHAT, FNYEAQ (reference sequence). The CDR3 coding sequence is TGTGCTAGTCGGTCAGACCCCTTGGAGACCCAGTACTTC. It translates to CASRSDPLETQYF.

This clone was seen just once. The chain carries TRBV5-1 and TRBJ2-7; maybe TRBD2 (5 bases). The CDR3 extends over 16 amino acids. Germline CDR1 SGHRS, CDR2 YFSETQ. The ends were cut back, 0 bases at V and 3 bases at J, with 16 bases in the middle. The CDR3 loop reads CASSLGRGSIVYEQYF. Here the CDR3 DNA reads TGCGCCAGCAGCTTGGGTCGGGGTTCGATAGTCTACGAGCAGTACTTC.

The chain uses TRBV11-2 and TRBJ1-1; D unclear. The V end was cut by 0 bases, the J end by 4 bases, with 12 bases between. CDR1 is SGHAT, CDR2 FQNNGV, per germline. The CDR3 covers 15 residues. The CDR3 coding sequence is TGTGCCAGCAGCTTAGATGGTGTGGTGCTCACTGAAGCTTTCTTT. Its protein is CASSLDGVVLTEAFF.

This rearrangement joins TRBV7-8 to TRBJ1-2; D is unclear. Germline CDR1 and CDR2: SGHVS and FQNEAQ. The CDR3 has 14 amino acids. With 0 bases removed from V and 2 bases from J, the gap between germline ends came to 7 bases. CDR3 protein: CASSLAGNNYGYTF. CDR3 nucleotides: TGTGCCAGCAGCTTAGCAGGGAACAACTATGGCTACACCTTC.

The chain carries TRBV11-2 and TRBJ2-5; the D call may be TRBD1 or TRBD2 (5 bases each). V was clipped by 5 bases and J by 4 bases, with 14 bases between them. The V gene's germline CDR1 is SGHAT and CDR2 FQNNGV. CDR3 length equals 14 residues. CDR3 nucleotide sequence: TGTGCCAGCAGCCCTACTGGGGCGGGAGAGACCCAGTACTTC. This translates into CASSPTGAGETQYF.

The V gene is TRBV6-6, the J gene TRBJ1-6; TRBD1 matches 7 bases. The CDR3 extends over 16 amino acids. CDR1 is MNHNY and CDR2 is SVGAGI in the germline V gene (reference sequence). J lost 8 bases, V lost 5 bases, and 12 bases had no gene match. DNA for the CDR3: TGTGCCAGCAGTCAATCGGACAGGTGGGGTTATTCACCCCTCCACTTT. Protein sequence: CASSQSDRWGYSPLHF.

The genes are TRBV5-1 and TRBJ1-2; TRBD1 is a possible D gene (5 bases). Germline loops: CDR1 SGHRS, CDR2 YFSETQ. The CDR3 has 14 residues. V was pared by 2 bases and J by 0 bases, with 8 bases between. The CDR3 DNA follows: TGCGCCAGCAGCTTTACAGGTTCTAACTATGGCTACACCTTC. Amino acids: CASSFTGSNYGYTF.

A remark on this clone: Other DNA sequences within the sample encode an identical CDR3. The CDR3 DNA reads as TGTGCCAGCAGCTTGACAGGGGTGAACACTGAAGCTTTCTTT. Protein sequence: CASSLTGVNTEAFF. The rearrangement links TRBV7-3 to TRBJ1-1, with 8 nucleotides matching TRBD1. The CDR3 spans 14 residues. Germline CDR1 is SGHTA and CDR2 is FQGTGA. The junction had 0 bases not matched to a gene; V was cut back by 3 bases and J by 0 bases.

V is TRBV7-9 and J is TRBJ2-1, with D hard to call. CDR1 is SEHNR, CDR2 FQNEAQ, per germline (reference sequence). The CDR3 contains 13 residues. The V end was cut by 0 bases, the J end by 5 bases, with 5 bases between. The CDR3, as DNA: TGTGCCAGCAGCTTAGCAGACAACAATGAGCAGTTCTTC. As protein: CASSLADNNEQFF.

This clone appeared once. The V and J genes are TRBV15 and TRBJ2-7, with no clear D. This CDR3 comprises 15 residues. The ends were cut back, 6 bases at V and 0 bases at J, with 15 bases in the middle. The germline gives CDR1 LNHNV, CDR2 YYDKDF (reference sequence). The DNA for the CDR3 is TGTGCCACCAGTCCCGGGTGGGGTACCTCCTACGAGCAGTACTTC. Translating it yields CATSPGWGTSYEQYF.

This CDR3 is CASTPESGGPYEQYF. The CDR3, as DNA: TGTGCCAGCACCCCGGAGAGCGGGGGCCCCTACGAGCAGTACTTC. V gene TRBV9 combines with J gene TRBJ2-7; the match to TRBD2 covers 8 bases. V lost 6 bases and J lost 2; bases outside the gene matches: 10. CDR1 and CDR2 from the germline V gene are SGDLS and YYNGEE. The CDR3 length is 15 residues.

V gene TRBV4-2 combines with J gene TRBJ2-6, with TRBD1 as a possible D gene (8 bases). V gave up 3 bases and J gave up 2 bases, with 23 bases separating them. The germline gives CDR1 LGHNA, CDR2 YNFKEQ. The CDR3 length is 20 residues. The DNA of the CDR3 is TGTGCCAGCAGCCAGGCCGGACAGGGAGGGCTGCAGGCTGGGGCCAACGTCCTGACTTTC. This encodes CASSQAGQGGLQAGANVLTF.

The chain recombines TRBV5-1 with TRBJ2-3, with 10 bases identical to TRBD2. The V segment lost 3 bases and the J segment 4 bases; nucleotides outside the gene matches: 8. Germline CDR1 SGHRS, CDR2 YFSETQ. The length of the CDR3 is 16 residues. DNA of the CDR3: TGCGCCAGCAGCTCGATCTTAGCGGGGGGCGCAGATACGCAGTATTTT. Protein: CASSSILAGGADTQYF.

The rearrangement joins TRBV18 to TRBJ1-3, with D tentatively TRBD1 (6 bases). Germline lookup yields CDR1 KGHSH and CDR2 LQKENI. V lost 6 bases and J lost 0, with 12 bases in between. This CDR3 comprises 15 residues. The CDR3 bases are TGTGCCAGCTCCCGAAGGACAGACTCTGGAAACACCATATATTTT. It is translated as CASSRRTDSGNTIYF.

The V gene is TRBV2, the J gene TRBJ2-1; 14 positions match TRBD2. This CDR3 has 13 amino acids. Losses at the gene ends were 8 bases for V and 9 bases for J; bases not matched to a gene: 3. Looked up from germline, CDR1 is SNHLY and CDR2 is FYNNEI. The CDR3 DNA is TGTGCCAGCGGGACTAGCGGGGGATCTGAGCAGTTCTTC. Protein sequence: CASGTSGGSEQFF.